These T cell receptor beta chains were read from a single sample in a study of siplizumab effects on memory and regulatory T cells. The method was immunoSEQ multiplex PCR; TCRdb's version includes in-frame clones alone and lacks a portion of them. Here the sample spans roughly 68,000 clones, around four fifths being singletons. Specimen: memory CD4+ T cells sorted from blood. Receptors were obtained from a human donor in good health. Both conserved end residues are part of each CDR3. Each record gives: J gene, V gene, D gene, clone size, CDR3 DNA, CDR3 protein. D genes are given only for firm matches. Only some rows state a clone size, as once, few, many or a class for expanded clones.

TRBJ1-4	TRBV6-6	.	.	TGTGCCAGCAGCAGGTTCGGCCCCACTAATGAAAAACTGTTTTTT	CASSRFGPTNEKLFF
TRBJ2-5	TRBV4-2	TRBD2	.	TGTGCCAGCAGCCAAGATACCATGGGGCGAGCGGGGGGGGAGACCCAGTACTTC	CASSQDTMGRAGGETQYF
TRBJ1-5	TRBV19	.	.	TGTGCCAGTAGGGACTCGTTTCAGCCCCAGCATTTT	CASRDSFQPQHF
TRBJ2-4	TRBV19	.	.	TGTGCCAGTAGTATTTTTATGGGCAAAAACATTCAGTACTTC	CASSIFMGKNIQYF
TRBJ2-3	TRBV12-5	TRBD1	.	TGTGCTAGTGGTGATTTACCGGGACAGGGAACAGATACGCAGTATTTT	CASGDLPGQGTDTQYF
TRBJ2-1	TRBV5-1	TRBD2	once	TGCGCCAGCAGCCACGGGACTAGCGGCAATGAGCAGTTCTTC	CASSHGTSGNEQFF
TRBJ2-7	TRBV30	TRBD2	once	TGTGCCTTTAGCGGGGGCCGCTCCTACGAGCAGTACTTC	CAFSGGRSYEQYF
TRBJ2-2	TRBV19	TRBD1	.	TGTGCCAGTAGTAGGAGACAGGGCGAGGCCGGGGAGCTGTTTTTT	CASSRRQGEAGELFF
TRBJ2-3	TRBV4-1	TRBD2	.	TGCGCCAGCAGCGGGACTAGCGGGCTAAGCAGCACAGATACGCAGTATTTT	CASSGTSGLSSTDTQYF
TRBJ2-5	TRBV10-2	TRBD1	.	TGCGCCAGCACCGGGACAGATAAAGAGACCCAGTACTTC	CASTGTDKETQYF
TRBJ2-2	TRBV6-6	.	.	TGTGCCAGCAGACAACTAGCAGGGGGGACCGGGGAGCTGTTTTTT	CASRQLAGGTGELFF
TRBJ1-6	TRBV6-5	.	.	TGTGCCGTTAGGAACAGGGATAATTCACCCCTCCACTTT	CAVRNRDNSPLHF
TRBJ1-1	TRBV5-1	.	.	TGCGCCAGCAGCCCCGGACCCCGGGACACTGAAGCTTTCTTT	CASSPGPRDTEAFF
TRBJ1-6	TRBV14	.	once	TGTGCCAGCAGCCAAGGGGTGTTCCAACCGGAAATCTATAATTCACCCCTCCACTTT	CASSQGVFQPEIYNSPLHF
TRBJ1-1	TRBV5-1	TRBD1	.	TGCGCCAGCAGCTTGGGATTAAGGGACAGAGAAGAAGCTTTCTTT	CASSLGLRDREEAFF
TRBJ2-2	TRBV10-3	.	once	TGTGCCATCAGTGTTGGGAGGACAGGGACTAGTCCCCACACCGGGGAGCTGTTTTTT	CAISVGRTGTSPHTGELFF
TRBJ1-2	TRBV27	.	.	TGTGCCAGCAGTTTTTCCGGAGGCACCTATGGCTACACCTTC	CASSFSGGTYGYTF
TRBJ2-5	TRBV5-1	TRBD2	.	TGCGCCAGCAGCTTGGGAGCGGGAGGCACCCAAGAGACCCAGTACTTC	CASSLGAGGTQETQYF
TRBJ1-1	TRBV2	.	.	TGTGCCAGCAGAGTCGACAGCAACACTGAAGCTTTCTTT	CASRVDSNTEAFF
TRBJ2-7	TRBV27	TRBD2	.	TGTGCCAGCAGACTAGCGGGTGCCACCTCCTCCTACGAGCAGTACTTC	CASRLAGATSSYEQYF
TRBJ2-2	TRBV21-1	.	.	TGTGCCAGCAGCAAAATTCGGGGGCACACCGGGGAGCTGTTTTTT	CASSKIRGHTGELFF
TRBJ1-1	TRBV5-1	.	.	TGCGCCAGCAGCTCGCCCGACACCTACACTGAAGCTTTCTTT	CASSSPDTYTEAFF
TRBJ2-3	TRBV25-1	TRBD1	.	TGTGCCAGCAGTAGGACAGGGGGATTAGATACGCAGTATTTT	CASSRTGGLDTQYF
TRBJ2-1	TRBV9	TRBD2	.	TGTGCCAGCAGCGCCGGACTAGCGGGGGGAAGCGAGCAGTTCTTC	CASSAGLAGGSEQFF
TRBJ2-3	TRBV5-5	TRBD2	.	TGTGCCAGCAGTCTTAGCGGGGCTAGCACAGATACGCAGTATTTT	CASSLSGASTDTQYF
TRBJ1-1	TRBV6-4	.	.	TGTGCCAGCAGTGTCACAGAGAACACTGAAGCTTTCTTT	CASSVTENTEAFF
TRBJ1-1	TRBV5-1	.	few	TGCGCCAGCAGCTTGCATAGGTTGGGCCAGAACACTGAAGCTTTCTTT	CASSLHRLGQNTEAFF
TRBJ1-4	TRBV5-1	.	once	TGCGCCAGCAGCTATTCAGGGGCCGCAACTAATGAAAAACTGTTTTTT	CASSYSGAATNEKLFF
TRBJ2-3	TRBV27	.	.	TGTGCCAGCAGTTCATCAGGGTGGGACTCTTTTAGCACAGATACGCAGTATTTT	CASSSSGWDSFSTDTQYF
TRBJ2-7	TRBV5-6	TRBD1	.	TGTGCCAGCAGCTTGGGGGCAGGGGGCCCGTACGAGCAGTACTTC	CASSLGAGGPYEQYF
TRBJ2-7	TRBV11-1	.	few	TGTGCCAGCAGCTTAGGTCCACCTACCTACGAGCAGTACTTC	CASSLGPPTYEQYF
TRBJ2-3	TRBV7-3	TRBD2	.	TGTGCCAGCAGCTTGGGACTAGCGGGGATTTCAGATACGCAGTATTTT	CASSLGLAGISDTQYF
TRBJ1-3	TRBV30	.	.	TGTGCCTGGAAAAGGGGGGCGCAGGGAAACACCATATATTTT	CAWKRGAQGNTIYF
TRBJ1-2	TRBV19	.	few	TGTGCCAGCCAACTGGGACGGGACTATGGCTACACCTTC	CASQLGRDYGYTF
TRBJ2-7	TRBV10-2	.	.	TGCGCCAGTCTAGCGCCAGGTTCGGGCTCCTACGAGCAGTACTTC	CASLAPGSGSYEQYF
TRBJ1-1	TRBV6-5	.	few	TGTGCCAGCAGTGAGGGAGGTGCCACTGAAGCTTTCTTT	CASSEGGATEAFF
TRBJ1-2	TRBV6-6	TRBD1	once	TGTGCCAGCAGGGACGGGACAGGGGGGCACTATGGCTACACCTTC	CASRDGTGGHYGYTF
TRBJ1-1	TRBV2	.	.	TGTGCCAGCAGTGAATGGGGACGGTCCGGGAACACTGAAGCTTTCTTT	CASSEWGRSGNTEAFF